The source of this TCR beta chain is a study of Ad26.COV2.S vaccination and SARS-CoV-2 variants. Documented treatment: about 20 received Ad26.COV2.S at low or high dose, single or two shots; roughly five received placebo; per-sample allocation not given. Material that was analyzed had been drawn on day 63 after the first vaccine or placebo injection. Produced via immunoSEQ multiplex PCR; TCRdb's table is partial and in-frame only. Of hundreds of thousands of clones listed, approximately 90% were seen once; the top ten hold approximately 12%. Trimming removed 2 bases from V and 7 bases from J, with 9 bases in between. From germline, CDR1 is MNHEY and CDR2 SVGAGI. The CDR3 is 14 residues long. This clone was seen a handful of times.

This chain joins TRBV6-5 and TRBJ1-6; no clear D. This sequence originates from a person between 18 and 59 years old who received the Ad26.COV2.S COVID-19 vaccine or a placebo. The specimen was peripheral blood, collected in a trial of Ad26.COV2.S vaccine versus placebo. CDR3 amino acids: CASSYGPSNSPLHF. The CDR3 region has the DNA TGTGCCAGCAGTTACGGGCCGTCAAATTCACCCCTCCACTTT.